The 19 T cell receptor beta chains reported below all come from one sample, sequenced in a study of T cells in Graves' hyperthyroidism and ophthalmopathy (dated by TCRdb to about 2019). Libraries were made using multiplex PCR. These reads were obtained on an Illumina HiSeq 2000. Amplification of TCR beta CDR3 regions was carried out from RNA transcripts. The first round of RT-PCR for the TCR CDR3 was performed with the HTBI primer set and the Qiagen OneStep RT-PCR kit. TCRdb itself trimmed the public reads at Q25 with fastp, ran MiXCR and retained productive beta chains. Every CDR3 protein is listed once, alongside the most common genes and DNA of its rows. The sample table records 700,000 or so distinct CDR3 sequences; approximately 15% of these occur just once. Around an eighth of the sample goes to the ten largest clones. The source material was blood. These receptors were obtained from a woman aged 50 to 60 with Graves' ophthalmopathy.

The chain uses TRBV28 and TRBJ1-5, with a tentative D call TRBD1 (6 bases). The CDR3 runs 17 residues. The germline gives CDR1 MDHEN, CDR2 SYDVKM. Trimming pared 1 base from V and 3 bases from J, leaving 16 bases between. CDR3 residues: CASSLLGRGIFNQPQHF. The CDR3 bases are TGTGCCAGCAGTTTATTAGGCAGGGGAATTTTCAATCAGCCCCAGCATTTT.

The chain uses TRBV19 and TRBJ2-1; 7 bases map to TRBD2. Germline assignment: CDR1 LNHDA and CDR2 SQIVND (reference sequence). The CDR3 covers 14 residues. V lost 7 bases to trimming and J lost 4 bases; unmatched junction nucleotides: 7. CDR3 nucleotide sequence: TGTGCCAGTACCTGGGGGGGGGGGTACAATGAGCAGTTCTTC. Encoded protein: CASTWGGGYNEQFF.

The CDR3: CASSGGQRGNTIYF. The CDR3, as DNA: TGTGCCAGCAGTGGCGGACAGCGCGGAAACACCATATATTTT. The V gene is TRBV6-2 or TRBV6-3, the J gene TRBJ1-3; tentative D call: TRBD1 (6 bases). The CDR3 runs 14 residues. V lost 5 bases and J lost 4, with 12 bases in between. Germline V lookup: CDR1 MNHEY, CDR2 SVGEGT.

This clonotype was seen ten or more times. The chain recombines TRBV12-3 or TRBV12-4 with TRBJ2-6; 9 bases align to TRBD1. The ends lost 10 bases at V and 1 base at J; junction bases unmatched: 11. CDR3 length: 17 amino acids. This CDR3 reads CATRARDRESGANVLTF. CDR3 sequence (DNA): TGTGCCACCCGTGCCCGGGACAGGGAGTCTGGGGCCAACGTCCTGACTTTC.

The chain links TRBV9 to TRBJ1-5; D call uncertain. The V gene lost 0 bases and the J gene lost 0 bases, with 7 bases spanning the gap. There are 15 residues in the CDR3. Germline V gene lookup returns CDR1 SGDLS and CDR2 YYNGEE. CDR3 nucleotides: TGTGCCAGCAGCGTAGAGGCGTATAGCAATCAGCCCCAGCATTTT. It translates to CASSVEAYSNQPQHF.

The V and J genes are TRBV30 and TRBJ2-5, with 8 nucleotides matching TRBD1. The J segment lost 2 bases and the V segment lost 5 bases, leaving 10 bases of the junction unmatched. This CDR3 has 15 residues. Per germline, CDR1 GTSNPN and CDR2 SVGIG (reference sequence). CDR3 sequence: CAWGGTGRKQETQYF. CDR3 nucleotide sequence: TGTGCCTGGGGGGGGACAGGACGAAAGCAAGAGACCCAGTACTTC.

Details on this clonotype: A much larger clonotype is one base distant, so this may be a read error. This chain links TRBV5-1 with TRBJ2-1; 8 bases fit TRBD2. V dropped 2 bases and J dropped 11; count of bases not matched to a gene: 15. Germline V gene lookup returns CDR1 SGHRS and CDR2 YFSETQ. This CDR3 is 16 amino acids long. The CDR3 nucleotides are TGCGCCAGCAGCTTAAGTAGTAGGACTAGCACTTATAAGCAGTTCTTC. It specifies CASSLSSRTSTYKQFF.

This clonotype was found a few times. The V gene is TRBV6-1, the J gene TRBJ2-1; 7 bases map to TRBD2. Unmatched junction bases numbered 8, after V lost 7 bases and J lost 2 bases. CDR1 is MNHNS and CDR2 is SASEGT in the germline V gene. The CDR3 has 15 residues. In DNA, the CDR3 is TGTGCCAGCATGGCTAGCGGTTTCCCCTACAATGAGCAGTTCTTC. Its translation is CASMASGFPYNEQFF.

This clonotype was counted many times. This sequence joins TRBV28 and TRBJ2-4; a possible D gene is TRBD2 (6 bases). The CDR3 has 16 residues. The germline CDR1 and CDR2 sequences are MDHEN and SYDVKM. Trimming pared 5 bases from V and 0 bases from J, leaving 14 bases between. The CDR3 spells CASSPRDFIAKNIQYF. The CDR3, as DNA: TGTGCCAGCAGTCCACGGGACTTCATAGCCAAAAACATTCAGTACTTC. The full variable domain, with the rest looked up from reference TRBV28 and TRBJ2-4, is DVKVTQSSRYLVKRTGEKVFLECVQDMDHENMFWYRQDPGLGLRLIYFSYDVKMKEKGDIPEGYSVSREKKERFSLILESASTNQTSMYLCASSPRDFIAKNIQYFGAGTRLSVL.

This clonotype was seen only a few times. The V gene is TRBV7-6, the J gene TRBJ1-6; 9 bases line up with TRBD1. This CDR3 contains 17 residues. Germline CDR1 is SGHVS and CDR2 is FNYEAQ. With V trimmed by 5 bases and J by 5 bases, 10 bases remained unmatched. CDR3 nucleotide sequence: TGTGCCAGCAGCCGTCGACAGGGGGGGAACAATAATTCACCCCTCCACTTT. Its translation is CASSRRQGGNNNSPLHF.

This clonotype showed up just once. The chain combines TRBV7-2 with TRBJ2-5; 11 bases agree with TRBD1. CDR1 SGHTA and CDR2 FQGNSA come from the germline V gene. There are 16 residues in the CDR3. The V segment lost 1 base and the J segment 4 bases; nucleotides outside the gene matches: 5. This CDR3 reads CASSLDTGTGGETQYF. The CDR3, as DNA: TGTGCCAGCAGCTTAGACACCGGGACAGGGGGAGAGACCCAGTACTTC.

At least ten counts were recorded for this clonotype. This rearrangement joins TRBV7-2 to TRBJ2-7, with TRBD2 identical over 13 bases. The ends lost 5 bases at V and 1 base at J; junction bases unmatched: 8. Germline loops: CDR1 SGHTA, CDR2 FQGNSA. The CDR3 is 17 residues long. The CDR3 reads CASSVGLAGLSSYEQYF. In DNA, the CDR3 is TGTGCCAGCAGCGTGGGACTAGCGGGACTCTCATCCTACGAGCAGTACTTC.

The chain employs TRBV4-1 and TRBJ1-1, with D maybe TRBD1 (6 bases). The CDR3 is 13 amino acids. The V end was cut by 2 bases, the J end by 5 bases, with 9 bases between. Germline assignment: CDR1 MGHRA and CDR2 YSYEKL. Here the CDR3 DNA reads TGCGCCAGCAGCCAAATTAGGGGGACTGAAGCTTTCTTT. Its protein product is CASSQIRGTEAFF.

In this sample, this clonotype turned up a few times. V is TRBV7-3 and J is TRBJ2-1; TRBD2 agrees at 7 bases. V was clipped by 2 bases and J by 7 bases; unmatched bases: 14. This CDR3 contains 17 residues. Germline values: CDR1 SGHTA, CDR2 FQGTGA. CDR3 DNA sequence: TGTGCCAGCAGCTTACACCCCATCCGGACTAGGATGAATGAGCAGTTCTTC. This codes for CASSLHPIRTRMNEQFF.

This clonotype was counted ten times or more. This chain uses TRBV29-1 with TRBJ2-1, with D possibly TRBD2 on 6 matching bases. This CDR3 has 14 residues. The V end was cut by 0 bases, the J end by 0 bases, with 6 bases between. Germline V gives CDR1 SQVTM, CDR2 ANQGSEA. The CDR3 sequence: CSVEDGSSYNEQFF. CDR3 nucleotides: TGCAGCGTTGAAGACGGGAGCTCCTACAATGAGCAGTTCTTC.

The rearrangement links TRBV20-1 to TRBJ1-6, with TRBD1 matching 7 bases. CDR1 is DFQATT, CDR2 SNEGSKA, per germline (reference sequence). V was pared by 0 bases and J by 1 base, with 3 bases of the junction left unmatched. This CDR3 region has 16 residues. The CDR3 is CSAREDRVSYNSPLHF. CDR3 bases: TGCAGTGCTAGAGAAGACAGGGTATCCTATAATTCACCCCTCCACTTT.

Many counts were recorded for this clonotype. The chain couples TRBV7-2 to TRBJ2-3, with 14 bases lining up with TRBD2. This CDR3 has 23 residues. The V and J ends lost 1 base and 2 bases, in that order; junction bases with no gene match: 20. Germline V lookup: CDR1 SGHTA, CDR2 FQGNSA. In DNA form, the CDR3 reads TGTGCCAGCAGCTTAGAGAGAATTCGGACTAGCGGGAGGCCGATCCTAGTCACAGATACGCAGTATTTT. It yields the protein CASSLERIRTSGRPILVTDTQYF. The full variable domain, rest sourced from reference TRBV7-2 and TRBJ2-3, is GAGVSQSPSNKVTEKGKDVELRCDPISGHTALYWYRQSLGQGLEFLIYFQGNSAPDKSGLPSDRFSAERTGGSVSTLTIQRTQQEDSAVYLCASSLERIRTSGRPILVTDTQYFGPGTRLTVL.

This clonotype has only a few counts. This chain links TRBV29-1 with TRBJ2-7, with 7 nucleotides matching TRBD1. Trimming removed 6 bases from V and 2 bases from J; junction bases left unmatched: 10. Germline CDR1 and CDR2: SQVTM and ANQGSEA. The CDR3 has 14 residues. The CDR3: CSVVGVTGAYEQYF. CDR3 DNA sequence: TGCAGCGTCGTGGGGGTTACAGGGGCCTACGAGCAGTACTTC.

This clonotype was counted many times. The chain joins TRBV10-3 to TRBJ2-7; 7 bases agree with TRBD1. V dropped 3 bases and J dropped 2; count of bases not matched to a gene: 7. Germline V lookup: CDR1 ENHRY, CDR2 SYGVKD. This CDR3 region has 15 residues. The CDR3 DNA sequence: TGTGCCATCAGTGATTCCGGGACAGTTGCCTACGAGCAGTACTTC. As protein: CAISDSGTVAYEQYF.